The clone carrying this TCR beta chain was recorded at least ten times. The antigen remains unidentified. V lost 5 bases and J lost 2; bases outside the gene matches: 16. The germline gives CDR1 SGHAT, CDR2 FQNNGV. CDR3 size: 20 residues. TCRdb re-analysed the 5' RACE reads in MiXCR, keeping a single row per CDR3 protein. The table records 250,000 to 350,000 distinct CDR3 sequences, approximately 20% of them present only once. This record comes from a study of CD8 T cells in ankylosing spondylitis. Points from the study as a whole: Significant enrichment of disease-linked clones was reported in matched ankylosing spondylitis synovial fluid.

The receptor was derived from a male donor with ankylosing spondylitis or in good health (not recorded which). The V and J genes are TRBV11-2 and TRBJ2-3, with TRBD2 identical over 13 bases. Sequencing was performed on blood, either unsorted or a sorted T cell fraction (not recorded which). DNA for the CDR3: TGTGCCAGCAGCCTGAGGACTAGCGGGAGCCCCCACCAGCTCACAGATACGCAGTATTTT. The encoded protein is CASSLRTSGSPHQLTDTQYF.